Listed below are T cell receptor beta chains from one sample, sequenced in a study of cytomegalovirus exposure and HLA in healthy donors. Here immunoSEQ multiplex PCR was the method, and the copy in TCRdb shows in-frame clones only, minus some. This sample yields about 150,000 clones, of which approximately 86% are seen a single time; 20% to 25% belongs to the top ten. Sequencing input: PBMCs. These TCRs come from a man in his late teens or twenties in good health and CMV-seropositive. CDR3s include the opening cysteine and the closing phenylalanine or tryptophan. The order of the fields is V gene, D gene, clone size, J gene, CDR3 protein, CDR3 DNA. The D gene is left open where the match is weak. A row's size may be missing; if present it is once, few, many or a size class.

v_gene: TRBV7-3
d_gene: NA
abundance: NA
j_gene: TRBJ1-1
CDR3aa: CASSLSGNTEAFF
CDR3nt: TGTGCCAGCAGCTTAAGCGGGAACACTGAAGCTTTCTTT

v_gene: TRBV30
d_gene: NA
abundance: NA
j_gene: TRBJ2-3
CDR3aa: CAGRGLSTDTQYF
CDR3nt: TGTGCCGGAAGGGGCTTAAGCACAGATACGCAGTATTTT

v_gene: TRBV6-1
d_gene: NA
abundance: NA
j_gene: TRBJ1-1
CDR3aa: CASSEARDTEAFF
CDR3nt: TGTGCCAGCAGTGAAGCACGGGACACTGAAGCTTTCTTT

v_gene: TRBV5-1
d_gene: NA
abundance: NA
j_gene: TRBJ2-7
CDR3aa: CASSLDRAFYEQYF
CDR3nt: TGCGCCAGCAGCTTGGACAGGGCATTCTACGAGCAGTACTTC

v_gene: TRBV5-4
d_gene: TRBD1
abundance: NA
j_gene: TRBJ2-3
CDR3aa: CASSLARGLTDTQYF
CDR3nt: TGTGCCAGCAGCTTGGCTAGGGGGCTCACAGATACGCAGTATTTT

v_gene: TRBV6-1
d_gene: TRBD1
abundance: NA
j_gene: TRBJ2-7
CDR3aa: CASNDLGQGTSEQYF
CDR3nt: TGTGCCAGCAACGACTTAGGACAGGGCACGAGTGAGCAGTACTTC

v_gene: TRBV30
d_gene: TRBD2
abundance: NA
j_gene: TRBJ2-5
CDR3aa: CAWNLAGETQYF
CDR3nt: TGTGCCTGGAATTTAGCGGGAGAGACCCAGTACTTC

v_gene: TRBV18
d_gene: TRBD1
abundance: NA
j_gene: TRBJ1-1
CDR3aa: CASSPNDRGSTEAFF
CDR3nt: TGTGCCAGCTCACCGAATGACAGGGGAAGTACTGAAGCTTTCTTT

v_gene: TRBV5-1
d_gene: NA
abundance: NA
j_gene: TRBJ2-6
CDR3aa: CASSAGGRANSGANVLTF
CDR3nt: TGCGCCAGCAGCGCTGGGGGCAGGGCAAACTCTGGGGCCAACGTCCTGACTTTC

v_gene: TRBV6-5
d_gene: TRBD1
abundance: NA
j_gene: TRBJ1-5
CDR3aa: CASSYSGTGSGEPQHF
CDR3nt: TGTGCCAGCAGTTACTCGGGGACAGGTTCGGGTGAGCCCCAGCATTTT

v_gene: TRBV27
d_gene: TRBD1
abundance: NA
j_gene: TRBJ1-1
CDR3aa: CASSLSPGQGPFAFF
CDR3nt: TGTGCCAGCAGTTTGTCTCCGGGACAGGGCCCCTTTGCTTTCTTT

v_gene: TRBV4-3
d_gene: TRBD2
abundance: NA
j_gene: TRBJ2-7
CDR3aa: CASSLLGTTLSYEQYF
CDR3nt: TGCGCCAGCAGCCTACTCGGGACTACCCTCTCCTACGAGCAGTACTTC

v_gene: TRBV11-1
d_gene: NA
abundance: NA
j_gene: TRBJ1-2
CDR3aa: CASSLLDYGYTF
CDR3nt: TGTGCCAGCAGCTTACTAGACTATGGCTACACCTTC

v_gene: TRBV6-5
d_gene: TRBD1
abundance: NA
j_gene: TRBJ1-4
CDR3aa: CASSSGGSNEKLFF
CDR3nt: TGTGCCAGCAGTTCAGGGGGTTCGAATGAAAAACTGTTTTTT

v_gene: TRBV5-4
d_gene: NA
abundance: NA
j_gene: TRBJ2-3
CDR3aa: CASSLTQATDTQYF
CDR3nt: TGTGCCAGCAGCTTGACGCAGGCGACAGATACGCAGTATTTT

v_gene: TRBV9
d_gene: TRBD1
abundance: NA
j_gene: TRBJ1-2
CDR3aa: CASSVRQGGGGYTF
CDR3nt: TGTGCCAGCAGCGTTAGACAGGGGGGTGGCGGCTACACCTTC

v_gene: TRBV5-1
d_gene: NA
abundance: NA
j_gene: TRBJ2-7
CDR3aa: CASSLGQDSYEQYF
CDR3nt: TGCGCCAGCAGCTTAGGCCAGGACTCCTACGAGCAGTACTTC

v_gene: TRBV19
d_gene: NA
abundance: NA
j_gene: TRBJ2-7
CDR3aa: CASSSSRGSYEQYF
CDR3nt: TGTGCCAGTAGTAGCTCAAGGGGCTCCTACGAGCAGTACTTC

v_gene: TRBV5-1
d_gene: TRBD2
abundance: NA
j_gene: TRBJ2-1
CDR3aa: CASSSRLANNEQFF
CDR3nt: TGCGCCAGCAGCTCCCGACTAGCCAACAATGAGCAGTTCTTC

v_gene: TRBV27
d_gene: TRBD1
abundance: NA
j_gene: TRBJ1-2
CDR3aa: CASSTTGGSYGYTF
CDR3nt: TGTGCCAGCAGCACGACAGGGGGGAGCTATGGCTACACCTTC

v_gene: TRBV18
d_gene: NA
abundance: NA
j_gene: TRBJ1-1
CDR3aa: CASSPQGIGNTEAFF
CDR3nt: TGTGCCAGCTCACCGCAGGGAATAGGGAACACTGAAGCTTTCTTT

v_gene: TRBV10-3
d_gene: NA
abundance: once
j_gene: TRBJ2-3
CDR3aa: CAISESGTTYTQYF
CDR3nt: TGTGCCATCAGTGAGTCAGGGACAACTTATACACAGTATTTT

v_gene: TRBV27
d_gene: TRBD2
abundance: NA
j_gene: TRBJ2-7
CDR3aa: CASSPGLAGAPNSYEQYF
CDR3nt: TGTGCCAGCAGTCCGGGACTAGCGGGAGCTCCAAACTCCTACGAGCAGTACTTC

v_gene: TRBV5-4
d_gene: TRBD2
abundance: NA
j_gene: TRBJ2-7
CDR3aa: CASSRGGTRDYEQYF
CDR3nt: TGTGCCAGCAGCCGCGGGGGGACTAGAGATTACGAGCAGTACTTC

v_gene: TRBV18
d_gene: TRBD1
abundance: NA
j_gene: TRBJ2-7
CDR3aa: CASSPMDRGYEQYF
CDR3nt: TGTGCCAGCTCACCTATGGACAGGGGCTACGAGCAGTACTTC

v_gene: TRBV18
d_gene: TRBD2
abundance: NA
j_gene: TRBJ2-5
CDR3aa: CASSPAGTSGSAQETQYF
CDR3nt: TGTGCCAGCTCACCAGCCGGGACTAGCGGGAGCGCCCAAGAGACCCAGTACTTC

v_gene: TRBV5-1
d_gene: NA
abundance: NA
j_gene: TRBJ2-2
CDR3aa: CASSLGGGSNTGELFF
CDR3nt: TGCGCCAGCAGCTTGGGAGGGGGATCGAACACCGGGGAGCTGTTTTTT

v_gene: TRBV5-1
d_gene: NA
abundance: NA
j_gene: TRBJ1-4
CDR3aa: CASSFTGAHEKLFF
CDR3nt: TGCGCCAGCAGCTTTACAGGAGCCCATGAAAAACTGTTTTTT

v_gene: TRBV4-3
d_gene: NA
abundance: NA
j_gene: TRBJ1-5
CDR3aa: CASSPHRGNQPQHF
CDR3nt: TGCGCCAGCAGCCCCCACAGGGGCAATCAGCCCCAGCATTTT

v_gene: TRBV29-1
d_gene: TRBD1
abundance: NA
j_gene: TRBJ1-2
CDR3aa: CSVETGGGNYGYTF
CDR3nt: TGCAGCGTCGAAACAGGGGGCGGTAACTATGGCTACACCTTC

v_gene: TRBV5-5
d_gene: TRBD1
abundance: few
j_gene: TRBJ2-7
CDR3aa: CASSSGTAAHEQYF
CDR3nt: TGTGCCAGCAGCTCCGGGACAGCAGCCCACGAGCAGTACTTC

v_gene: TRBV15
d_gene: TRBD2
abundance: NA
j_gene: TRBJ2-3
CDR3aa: CATSRDPTSGARTQYF
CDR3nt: TGTGCCACCAGCAGAGATCCCACTAGCGGGGCGCGGACGCAGTATTTT

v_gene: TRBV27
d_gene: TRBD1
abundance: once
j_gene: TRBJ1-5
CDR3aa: CASSRRTGGNGQPQHF
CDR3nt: TGTGCCAGCAGTAGAAGGACAGGGGGCAACGGGCAGCCCCAGCATTTT

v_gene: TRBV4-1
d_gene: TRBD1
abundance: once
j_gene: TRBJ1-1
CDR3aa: CASSQVGAGGLTEAFF
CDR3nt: TGCGCCAGCAGCCAAGTGGGGGCAGGGGGCCTCACTGAAGCTTTCTTT

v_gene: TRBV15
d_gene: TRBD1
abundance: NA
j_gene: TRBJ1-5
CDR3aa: CATSRNRDRGRLVYQPQHF
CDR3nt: TGTGCCACCAGCAGAAACCGGGACAGGGGGCGTTTAGTGTATCAGCCCCAGCATTTT

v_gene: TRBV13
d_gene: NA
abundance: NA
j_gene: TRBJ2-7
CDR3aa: CASSPQEGSEQYF
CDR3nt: TGTGCCAGCAGTCCGCAAGAGGGAAGCGAGCAGTACTTC

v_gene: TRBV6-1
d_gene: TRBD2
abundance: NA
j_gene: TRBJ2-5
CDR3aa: CASTFPAGVETQYF
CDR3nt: TGTGCCAGCACTTTTCCCGCGGGGGTGGAGACCCAGTACTTC

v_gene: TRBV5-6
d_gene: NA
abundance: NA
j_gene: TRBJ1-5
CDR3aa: CASSLTGLGDQPQHF
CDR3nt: TGTGCCAGCAGCTTAACAGGGCTGGGGGATCAGCCCCAGCATTTT

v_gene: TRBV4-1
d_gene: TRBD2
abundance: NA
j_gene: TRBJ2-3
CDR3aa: CASSQDRAGGTDTQYF
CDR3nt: TGCGCCAGCAGCCAAGACCGCGCGGGAGGCACAGATACGCAGTATTTT

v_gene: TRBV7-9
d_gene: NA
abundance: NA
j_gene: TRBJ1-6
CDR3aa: CASSLDRITNSPLHF
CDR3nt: TGTGCCAGCAGCTTAGACAGAATAACTAATTCACCCCTCCACTTT

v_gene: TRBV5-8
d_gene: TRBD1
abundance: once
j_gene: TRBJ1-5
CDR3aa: CASSRTGTGFNQPQHF
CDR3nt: TGTGCCAGCAGCCGCACCGGGACAGGCTTCAATCAGCCCCAGCATTTT

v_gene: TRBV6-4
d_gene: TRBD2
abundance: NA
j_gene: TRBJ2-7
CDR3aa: CASSVLAGGYEQYF
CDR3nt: TGTGCCAGCAGTGTACTAGCGGGGGGCTACGAGCAGTACTTC

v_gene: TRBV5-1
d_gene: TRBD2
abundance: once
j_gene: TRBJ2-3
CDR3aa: CASSLGSGGGGVDTQYF
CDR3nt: TGCGCCAGCAGCTTGGGAAGCGGCGGGGGGGGCGTAGATACGCAGTATTTT

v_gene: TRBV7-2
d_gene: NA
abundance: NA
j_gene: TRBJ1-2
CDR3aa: CASSLGLRGADYGYTF
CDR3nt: TGTGCCAGCAGCTTAGGTCTGCGGGGCGCGGACTATGGCTACACCTTC

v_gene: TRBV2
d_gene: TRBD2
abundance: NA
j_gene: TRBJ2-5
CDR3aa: CASSGTSGVKRETQYF
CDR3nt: TGTGCCAGCTCCGGGACTAGCGGGGTTAAGCGAGAGACCCAGTACTTC